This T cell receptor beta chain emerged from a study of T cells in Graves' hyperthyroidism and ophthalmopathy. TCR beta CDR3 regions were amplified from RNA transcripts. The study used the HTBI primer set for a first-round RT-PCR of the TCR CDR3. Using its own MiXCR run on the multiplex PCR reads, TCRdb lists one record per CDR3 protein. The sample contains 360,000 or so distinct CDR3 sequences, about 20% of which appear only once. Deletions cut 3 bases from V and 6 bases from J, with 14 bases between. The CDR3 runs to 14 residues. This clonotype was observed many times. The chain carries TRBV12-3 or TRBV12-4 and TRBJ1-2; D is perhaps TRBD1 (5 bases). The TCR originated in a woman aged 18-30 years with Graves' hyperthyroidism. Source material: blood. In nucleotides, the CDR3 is TGTGCCAGCAGTTTCGTCGGCCCCAGGGATGGCTACACCTTC. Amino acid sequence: CASSFVGPRDGYTF.